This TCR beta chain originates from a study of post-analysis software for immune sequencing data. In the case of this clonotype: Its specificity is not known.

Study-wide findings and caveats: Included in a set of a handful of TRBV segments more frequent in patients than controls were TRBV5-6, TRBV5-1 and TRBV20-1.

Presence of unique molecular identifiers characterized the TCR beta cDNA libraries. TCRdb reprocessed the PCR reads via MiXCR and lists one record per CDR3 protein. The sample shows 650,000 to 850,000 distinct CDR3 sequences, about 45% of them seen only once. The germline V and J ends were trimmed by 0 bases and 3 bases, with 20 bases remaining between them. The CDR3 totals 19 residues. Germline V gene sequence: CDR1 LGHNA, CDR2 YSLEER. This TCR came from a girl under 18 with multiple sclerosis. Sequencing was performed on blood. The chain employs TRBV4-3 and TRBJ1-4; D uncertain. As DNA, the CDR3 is TGCGCCAGCAGCCAAGAGACCGCAATGGGCAATCATGCTAATGAAAAACTGTTTTTT. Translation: CASSQETAMGNHANEKLFF.